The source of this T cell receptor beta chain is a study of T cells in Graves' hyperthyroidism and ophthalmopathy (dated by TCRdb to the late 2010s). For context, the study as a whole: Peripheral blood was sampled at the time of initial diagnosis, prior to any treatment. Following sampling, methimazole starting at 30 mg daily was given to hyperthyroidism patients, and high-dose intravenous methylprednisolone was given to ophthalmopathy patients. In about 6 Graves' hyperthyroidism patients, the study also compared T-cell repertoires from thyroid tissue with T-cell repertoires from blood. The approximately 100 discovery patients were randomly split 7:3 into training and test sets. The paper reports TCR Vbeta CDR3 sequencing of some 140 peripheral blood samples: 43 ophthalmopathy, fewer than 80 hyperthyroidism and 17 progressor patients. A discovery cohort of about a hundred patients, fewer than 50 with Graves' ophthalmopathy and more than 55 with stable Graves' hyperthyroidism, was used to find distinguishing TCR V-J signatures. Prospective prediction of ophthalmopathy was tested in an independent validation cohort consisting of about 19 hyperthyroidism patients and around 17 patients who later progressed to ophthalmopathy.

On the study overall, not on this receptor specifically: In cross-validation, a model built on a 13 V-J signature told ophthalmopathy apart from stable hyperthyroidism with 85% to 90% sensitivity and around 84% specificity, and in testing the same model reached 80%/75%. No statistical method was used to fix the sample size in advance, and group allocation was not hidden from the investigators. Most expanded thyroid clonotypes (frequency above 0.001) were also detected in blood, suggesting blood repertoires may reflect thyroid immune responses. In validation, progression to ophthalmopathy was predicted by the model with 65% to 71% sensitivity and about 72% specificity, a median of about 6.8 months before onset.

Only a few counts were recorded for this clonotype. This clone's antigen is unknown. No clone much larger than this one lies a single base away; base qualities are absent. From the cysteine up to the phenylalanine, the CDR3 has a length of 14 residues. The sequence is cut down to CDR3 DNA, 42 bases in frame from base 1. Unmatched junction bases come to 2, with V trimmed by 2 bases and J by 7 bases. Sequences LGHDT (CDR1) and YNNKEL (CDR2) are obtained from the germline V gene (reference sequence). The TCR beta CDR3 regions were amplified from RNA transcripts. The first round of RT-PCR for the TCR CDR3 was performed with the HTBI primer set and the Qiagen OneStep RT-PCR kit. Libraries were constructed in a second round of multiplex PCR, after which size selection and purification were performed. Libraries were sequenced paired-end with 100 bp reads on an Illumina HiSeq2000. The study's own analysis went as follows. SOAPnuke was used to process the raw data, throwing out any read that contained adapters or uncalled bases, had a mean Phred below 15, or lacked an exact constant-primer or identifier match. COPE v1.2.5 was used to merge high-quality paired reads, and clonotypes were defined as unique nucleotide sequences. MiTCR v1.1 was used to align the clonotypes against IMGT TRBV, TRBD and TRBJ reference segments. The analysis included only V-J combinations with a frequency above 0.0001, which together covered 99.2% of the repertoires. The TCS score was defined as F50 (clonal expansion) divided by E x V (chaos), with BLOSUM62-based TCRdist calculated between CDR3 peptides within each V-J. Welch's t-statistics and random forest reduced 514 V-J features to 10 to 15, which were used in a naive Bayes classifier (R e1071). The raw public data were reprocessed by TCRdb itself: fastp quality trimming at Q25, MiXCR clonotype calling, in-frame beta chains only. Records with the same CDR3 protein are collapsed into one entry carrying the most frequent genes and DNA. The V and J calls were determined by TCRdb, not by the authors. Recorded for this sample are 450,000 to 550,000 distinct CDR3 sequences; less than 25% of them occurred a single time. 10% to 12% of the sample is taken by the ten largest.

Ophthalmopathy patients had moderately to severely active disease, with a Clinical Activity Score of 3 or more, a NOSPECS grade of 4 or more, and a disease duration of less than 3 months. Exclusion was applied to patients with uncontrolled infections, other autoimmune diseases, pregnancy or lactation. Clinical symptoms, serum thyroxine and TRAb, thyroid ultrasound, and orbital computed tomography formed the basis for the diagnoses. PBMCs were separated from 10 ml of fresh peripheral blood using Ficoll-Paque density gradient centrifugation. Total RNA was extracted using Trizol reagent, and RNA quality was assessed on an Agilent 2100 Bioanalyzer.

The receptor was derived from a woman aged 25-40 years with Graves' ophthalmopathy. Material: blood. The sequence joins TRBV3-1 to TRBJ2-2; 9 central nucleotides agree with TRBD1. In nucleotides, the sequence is TGTGCCAGCAGCCAACCGGGACAGGGCGGGGAGCTGTTTTTT. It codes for CASSQPGQGGELFF.